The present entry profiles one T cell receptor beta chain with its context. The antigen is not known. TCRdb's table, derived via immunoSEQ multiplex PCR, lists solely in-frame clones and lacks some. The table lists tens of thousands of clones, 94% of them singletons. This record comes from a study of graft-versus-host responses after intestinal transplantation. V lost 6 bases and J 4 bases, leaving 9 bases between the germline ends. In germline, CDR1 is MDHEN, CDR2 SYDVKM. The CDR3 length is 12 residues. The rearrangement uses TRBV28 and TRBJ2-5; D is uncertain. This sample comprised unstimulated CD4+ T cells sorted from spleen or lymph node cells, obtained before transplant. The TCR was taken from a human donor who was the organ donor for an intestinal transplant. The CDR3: CASSSLGETQYF. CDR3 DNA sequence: TGTGCCAGCAGCTCTCTCGGAGAGACCCAGTACTTC.